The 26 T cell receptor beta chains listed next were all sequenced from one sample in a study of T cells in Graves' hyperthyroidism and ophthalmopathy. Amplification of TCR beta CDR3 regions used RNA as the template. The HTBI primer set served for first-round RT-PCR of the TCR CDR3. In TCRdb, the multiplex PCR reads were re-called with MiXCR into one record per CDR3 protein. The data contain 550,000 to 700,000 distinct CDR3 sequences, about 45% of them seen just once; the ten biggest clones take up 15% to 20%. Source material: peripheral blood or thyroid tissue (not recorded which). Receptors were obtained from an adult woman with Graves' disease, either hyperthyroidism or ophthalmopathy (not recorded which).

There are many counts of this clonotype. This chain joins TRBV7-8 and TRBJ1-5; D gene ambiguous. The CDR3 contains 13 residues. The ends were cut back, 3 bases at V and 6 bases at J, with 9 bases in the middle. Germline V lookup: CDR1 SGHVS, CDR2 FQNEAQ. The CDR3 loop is CASSFYEGQPQHF. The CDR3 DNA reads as TGTGCCAGCAGCTTCTACGAGGGTCAGCCCCAGCATTTT.

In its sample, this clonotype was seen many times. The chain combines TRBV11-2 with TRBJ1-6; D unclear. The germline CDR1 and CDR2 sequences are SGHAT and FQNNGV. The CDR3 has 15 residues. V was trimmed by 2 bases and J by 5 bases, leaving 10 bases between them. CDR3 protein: CASSLRALNNSPLHF. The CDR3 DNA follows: TGTGCCAGCAGCTTAAGAGCCCTAAATAATTCACCCCTCCACTTT.

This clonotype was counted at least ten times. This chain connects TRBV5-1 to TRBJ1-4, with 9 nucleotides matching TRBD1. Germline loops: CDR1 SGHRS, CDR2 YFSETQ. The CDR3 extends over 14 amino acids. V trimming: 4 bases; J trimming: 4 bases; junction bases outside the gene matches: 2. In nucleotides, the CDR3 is TGCGCCAGCAGCCGGACAGGGGTTAATGAAAAACTGTTTTTT. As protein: CASSRTGVNEKLFF.

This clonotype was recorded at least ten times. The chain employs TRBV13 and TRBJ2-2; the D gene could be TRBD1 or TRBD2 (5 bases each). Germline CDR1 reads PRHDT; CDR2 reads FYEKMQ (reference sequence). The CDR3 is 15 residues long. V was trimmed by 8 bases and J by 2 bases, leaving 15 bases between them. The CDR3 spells CASGGSGTNTGELFF. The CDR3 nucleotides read TGTGCCAGCGGTGGAAGTGGGACCAACACCGGGGAGCTGTTTTTT.

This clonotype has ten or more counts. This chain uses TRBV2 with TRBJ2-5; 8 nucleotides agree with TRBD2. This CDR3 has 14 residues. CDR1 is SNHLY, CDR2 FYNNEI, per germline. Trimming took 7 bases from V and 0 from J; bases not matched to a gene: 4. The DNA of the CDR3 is TGTGCCAGCACATTTAGCGGGGACCAAGAGACCCAGTACTTC. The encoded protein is CASTFSGDQETQYF.

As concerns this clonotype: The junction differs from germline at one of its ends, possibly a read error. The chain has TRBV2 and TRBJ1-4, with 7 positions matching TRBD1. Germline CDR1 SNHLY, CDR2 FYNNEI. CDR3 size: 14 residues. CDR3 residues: CASNEFWGQKKLFF. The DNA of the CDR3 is TGTGCCAGCAATGAATTTTGGGGACAGAAGAAACTGTTTTTT.

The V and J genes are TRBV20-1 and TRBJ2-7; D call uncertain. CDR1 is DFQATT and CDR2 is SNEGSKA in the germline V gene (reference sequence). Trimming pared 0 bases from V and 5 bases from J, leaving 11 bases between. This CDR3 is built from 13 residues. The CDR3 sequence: CSARDRFGNEQYF. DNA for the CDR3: TGCAGTGCTAGAGATCGTTTTGGAAACGAGCAGTACTTC.

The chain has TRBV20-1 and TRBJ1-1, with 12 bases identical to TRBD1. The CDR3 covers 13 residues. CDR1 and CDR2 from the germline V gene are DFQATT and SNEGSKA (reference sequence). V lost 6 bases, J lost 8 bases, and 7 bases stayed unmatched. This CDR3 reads CSAGGQGALEAFF. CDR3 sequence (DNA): TGCAGTGCGGGGGGACAGGGGGCACTAGAAGCTTTCTTT.

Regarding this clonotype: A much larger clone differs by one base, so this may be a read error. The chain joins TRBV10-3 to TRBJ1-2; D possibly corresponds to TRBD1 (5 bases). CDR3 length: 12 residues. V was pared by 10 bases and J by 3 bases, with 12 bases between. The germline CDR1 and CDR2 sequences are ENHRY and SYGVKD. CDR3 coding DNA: TGTGCCAGCGGTAGGGGAGACTATGGCTACACCTTC. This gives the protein CASGRGDYGYTF.

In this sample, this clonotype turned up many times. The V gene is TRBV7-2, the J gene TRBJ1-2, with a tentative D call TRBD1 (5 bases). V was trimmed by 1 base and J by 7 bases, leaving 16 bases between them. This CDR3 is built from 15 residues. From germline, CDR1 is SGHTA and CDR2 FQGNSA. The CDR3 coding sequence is TGTGCCAGCAGCTTAGGCCCCCCAGGGTCGGGTGGCTACACCTTC. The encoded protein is CASSLGPPGSGGYTF.

CDR3 bases: TGTGCCAGCAGTCAACAGGGAGGGGTGGGCACTGAAGCTTTCTTT. It translates to CASSQQGGVGTEAFF. This chain joins TRBV2 and TRBJ1-1; possible D gene TRBD1, 6 bases. There are 15 residues in the CDR3. The germline CDR1 and CDR2 sequences are SNHLY and FYNNEI. Trimming removed 5 bases from V and 4 bases from J, with 17 bases in between.

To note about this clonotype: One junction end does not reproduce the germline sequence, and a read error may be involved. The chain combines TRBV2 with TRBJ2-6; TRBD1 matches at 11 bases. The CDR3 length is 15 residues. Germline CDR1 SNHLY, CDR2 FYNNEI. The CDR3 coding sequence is TGTGCCAGCAGTCCATCCGGGACAGGGGGCAACGTCCTGACTTTC. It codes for CASSPSGTGGNVLTF.

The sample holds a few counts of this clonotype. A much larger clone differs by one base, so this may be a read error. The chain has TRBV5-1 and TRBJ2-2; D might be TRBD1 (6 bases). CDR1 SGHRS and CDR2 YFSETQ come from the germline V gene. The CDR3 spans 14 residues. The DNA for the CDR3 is TGCGCCAGCAGGTTGGGGGCTCGCACCGGGGAGCTGTTTTTT. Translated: CASRLGARTGELFF.

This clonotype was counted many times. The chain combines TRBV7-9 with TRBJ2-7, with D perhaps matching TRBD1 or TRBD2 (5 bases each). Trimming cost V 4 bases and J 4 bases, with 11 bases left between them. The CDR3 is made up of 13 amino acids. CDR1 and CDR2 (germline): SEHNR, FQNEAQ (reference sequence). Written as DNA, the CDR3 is TGTGCCAGCAGCTCAACGGGGCCGTACGAGCAGTACTTC. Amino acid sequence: CASSSTGPYEQYF.

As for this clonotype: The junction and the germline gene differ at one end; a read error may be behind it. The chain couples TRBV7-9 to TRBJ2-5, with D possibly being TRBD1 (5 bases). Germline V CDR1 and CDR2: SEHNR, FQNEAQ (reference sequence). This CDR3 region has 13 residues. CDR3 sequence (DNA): TGCGCCAGCAGCGACCAAGGGGTGCGGACCCAGTACTTC. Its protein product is CASSDQGVRTQYF.

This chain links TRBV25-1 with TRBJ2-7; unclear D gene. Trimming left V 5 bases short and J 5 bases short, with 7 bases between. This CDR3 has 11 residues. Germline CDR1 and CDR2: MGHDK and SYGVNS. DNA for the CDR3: TGTGCCAGCAGTAACTTCGACGAGCAGTACTTC. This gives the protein CASSNFDEQYF.

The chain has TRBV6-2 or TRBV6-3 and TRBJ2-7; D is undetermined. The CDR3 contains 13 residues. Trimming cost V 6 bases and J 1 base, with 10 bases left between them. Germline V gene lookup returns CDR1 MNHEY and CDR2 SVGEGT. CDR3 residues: CASRNTASYEQYF. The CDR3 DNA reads TGTGCCAGCAGAAATACAGCTTCCTACGAGCAGTACTTC.

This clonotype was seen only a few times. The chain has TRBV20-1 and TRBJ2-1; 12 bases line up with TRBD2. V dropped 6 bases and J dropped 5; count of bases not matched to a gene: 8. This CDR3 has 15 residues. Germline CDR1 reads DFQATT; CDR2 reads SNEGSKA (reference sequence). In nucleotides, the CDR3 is TGCAGTGCGGCCATCGGACTAGCGGGGAACAATGAGCAGTTCTTC. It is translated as CSAAIGLAGNNEQFF.

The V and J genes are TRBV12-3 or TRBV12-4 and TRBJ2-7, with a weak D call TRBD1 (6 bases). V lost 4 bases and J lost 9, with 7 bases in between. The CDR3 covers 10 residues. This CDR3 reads CASSSRGQYF. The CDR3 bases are TGTGCCAGCAGTTCCAGGGGGCAGTACTTC.

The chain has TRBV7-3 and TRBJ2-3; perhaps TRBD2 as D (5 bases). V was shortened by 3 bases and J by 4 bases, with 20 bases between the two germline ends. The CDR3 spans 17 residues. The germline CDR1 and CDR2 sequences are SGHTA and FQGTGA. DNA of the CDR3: TGTGCCAGCAGCTTTCAAGCCTGGACGGGAAGGGCAGATACGCAGTATTTT. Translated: CASSFQAWTGRADTQYF. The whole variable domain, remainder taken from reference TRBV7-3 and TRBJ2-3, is GAGVSQTPSNKVTEKGKYVELRCDPISGHTALYWYRQSLGQGPEFLIYFQGTGAADDSGLPNDRFFAVRPEGSVSTLKIQRTERGDSAVYLCASSFQAWTGRADTQYFGPGTRLTVL.

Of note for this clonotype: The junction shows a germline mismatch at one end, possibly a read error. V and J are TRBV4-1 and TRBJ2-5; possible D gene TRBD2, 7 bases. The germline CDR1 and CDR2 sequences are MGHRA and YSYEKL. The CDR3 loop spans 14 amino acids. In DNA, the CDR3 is TGTGCCAGCAGCTTAGGGGGGGGTGAGGAGACCCAGTACTTC. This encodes CASSLGGGEETQYF.

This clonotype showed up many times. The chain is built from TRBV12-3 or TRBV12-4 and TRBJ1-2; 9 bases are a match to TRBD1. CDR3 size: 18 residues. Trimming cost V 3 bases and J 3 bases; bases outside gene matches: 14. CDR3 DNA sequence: TGTGCCAGCAGTTTTTGGGGGACAGGGTCTTTCAGTTACTATGGCTACACCTTC. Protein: CASSFWGTGSFSYYGYTF.

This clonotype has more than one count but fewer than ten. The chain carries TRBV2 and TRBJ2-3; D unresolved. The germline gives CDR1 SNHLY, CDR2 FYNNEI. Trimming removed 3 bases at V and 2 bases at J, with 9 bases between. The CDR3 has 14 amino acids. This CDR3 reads CASSEGRNTDTQYF. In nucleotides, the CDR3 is TGTGCCAGCAGTGAGGGCAGGAACACAGATACGCAGTATTTT.

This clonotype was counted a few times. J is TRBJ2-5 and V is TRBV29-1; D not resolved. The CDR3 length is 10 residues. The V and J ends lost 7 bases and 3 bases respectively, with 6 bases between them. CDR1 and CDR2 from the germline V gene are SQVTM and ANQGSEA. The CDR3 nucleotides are TGCAGCGGACGGGAAGAGACCCAGTACTTC. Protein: CSGREETQYF.

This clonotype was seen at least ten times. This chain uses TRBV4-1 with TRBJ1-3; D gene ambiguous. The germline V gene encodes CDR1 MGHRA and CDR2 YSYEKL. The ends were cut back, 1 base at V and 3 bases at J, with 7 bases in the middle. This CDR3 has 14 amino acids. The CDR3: CASSQVVDGNTIYF. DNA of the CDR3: TGCGCCAGCAGCCAAGTCGTAGATGGAAACACCATATATTTT.

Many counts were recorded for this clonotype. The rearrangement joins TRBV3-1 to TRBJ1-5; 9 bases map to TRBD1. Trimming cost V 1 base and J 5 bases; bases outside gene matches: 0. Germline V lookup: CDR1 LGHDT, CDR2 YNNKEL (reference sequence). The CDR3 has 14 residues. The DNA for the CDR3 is TGTGCCAGCAGCCAAGGACAGGGGGATCAGCCCCAGCATTTT. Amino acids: CASSQGQGDQPQHF.